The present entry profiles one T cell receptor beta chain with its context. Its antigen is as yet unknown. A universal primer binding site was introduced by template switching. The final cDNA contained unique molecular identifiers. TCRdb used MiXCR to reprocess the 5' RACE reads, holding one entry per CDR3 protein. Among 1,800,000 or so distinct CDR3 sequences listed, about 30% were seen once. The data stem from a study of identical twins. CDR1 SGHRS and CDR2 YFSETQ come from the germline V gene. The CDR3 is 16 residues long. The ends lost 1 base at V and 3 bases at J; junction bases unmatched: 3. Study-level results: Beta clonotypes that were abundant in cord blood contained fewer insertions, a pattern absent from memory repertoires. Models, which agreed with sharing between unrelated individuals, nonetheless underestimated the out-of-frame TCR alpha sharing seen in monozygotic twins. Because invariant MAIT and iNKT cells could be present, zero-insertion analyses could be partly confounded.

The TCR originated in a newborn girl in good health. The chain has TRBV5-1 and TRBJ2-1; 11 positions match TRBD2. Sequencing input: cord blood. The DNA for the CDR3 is TGCGCCAGCAGCTTGACTAGCGGGAGTTACTACAATGAGCAGTTCTTC. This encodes CASSLTSGSYYNEQFF.